Sequencing of this T cell receptor (beta chain) was carried out in a study of blood T cells in healthy people across ages. Per individual sample, total RNA of at least 6 micrograms was extracted. V was shortened by 2 bases and J by 0 bases, with 17 bases between the two germline ends. The germline CDR1 and CDR2 sequences are MGHRA and YSYEKL. CDR3 length: 17 residues. This clonotype has a count of ten or more. A second PCR, run for about 6 to 12 cycles, used a sample-barcoded 5' primer plus a J-beta primer mix. Through a template-switch adaptor with 12 random nucleotides, each cDNA molecule received a tag. TCRdb re-analysed the 5' RACE reads in MiXCR, keeping a single row per CDR3 protein. The sample includes 630,000 or so distinct CDR3 sequences, less than 40% of them seen just once.

The sequenced material came from blood. The chain recombines TRBV4-1 with TRBJ2-7; perhaps D is TRBD1 or TRBD2 (5 bases each). This clonotype was obtained from an elderly woman in good health. The CDR3 spells CASSQLPGTVSSYEQYF. The CDR3 bases are TGCGCCAGCAGCCAACTGCCCGGGACCGTTAGCTCCTACGAGCAGTACTTC.